This T cell receptor beta chain was found in a study of T-cell memory formation after mild COVID-19. About the study: Across donors, TCR clusters were largely donor specific. Study conclusions and caveats: Pre-infection memory showed some responding clones, and this suggested that cross-reactive memory joined.

In regard to this clonotype: The antigen is undetermined.

Libraries for TCRalpha and TCRbeta carried sample barcodes and unique molecular identifiers via 5'RACE. MiXCR was run by TCRdb on the 5' RACE reads, yielding one entry per CDR3 protein. The data hold 550,000 to 600,000 distinct CDR3 sequences, with roughly a fifth observed a single time. This CDR3 is 13 amino acids long. V was pared by 0 bases and J by 0 bases, with 5 bases between. Per germline, CDR1 GTSNPN and CDR2 SVGIG (reference sequence). Source material: PBMCs or a T cell subset sorted from them (not recorded which). This clonotype was obtained from an adult woman who had mild COVID-19 (a few samples of this study predate the infection). Cell type and time point are not known. The gene calls are TRBV30 and TRBJ1-1, with D unresolved. In DNA, the CDR3 is TGTGCCTGGAGTGTAAGAGTGAACACTGAAGCTTTCTTT. Amino acid sequence: CAWSVRVNTEAFF.